Each of the 25 T cell receptor beta chains below was sequenced from the same sample in a study of blood T cells in healthy people across ages. A J-beta primer mix and a sample-barcoded 5' primer were used in a second PCR of roughly 6 to 12 cycles. Each CDR3 protein is one row after TCRdb ran MiXCR on the 5' RACE reads. The data hold hundreds of thousands of distinct CDR3 sequences, with around 45% observed a single time. Material for sequencing was blood. These receptor sequences come from an older woman in good health.

The chain recombines TRBV6-2 or TRBV6-3 with TRBJ2-1, with D possibly being TRBD1 (5 bases). Trimming removed 5 bases from V and 3 bases from J, with 11 bases in between. CDR1 is MNHEY and CDR2 is SVGEGT in the germline V gene. The CDR3 runs 14 residues. The CDR3 sequence is CASSAQGNYNEQFF. The CDR3 coding sequence is TGTGCCAGCAGTGCCCAGGGTAACTACAATGAGCAGTTCTTC.

The chain joins TRBV10-3 to TRBJ1-5; D unclear. Germline-derived CDR1 and CDR2 are ENHRY and SYGVKD. The CDR3 loop spans 13 amino acids. Trimming stripped 5 bases from V and 3 bases from J, with 8 bases between. The CDR3 coding sequence is TGTGCCATCAGTAGGGCCGACAATCAGCCCCAGCATTTT. Translating it yields CAISRADNQPQHF.

The gene calls are TRBV29-1 and TRBJ2-4; 13 bases are a match to TRBD2. Germline CDR1 is SQVTM and CDR2 is ANQGSEA. V dropped 4 bases and J dropped 15; count of bases not matched to a gene: 3. This CDR3 is built from 11 residues. The CDR3 bases are TGCAGCGTTGGGGGGACTAGCGGGATGTACTTC. Its protein is CSVGGTSGMYF. The full variable domain, completed using reference TRBV29-1 and TRBJ2-4, is SAVISQKPSRDICQRGTSLTIQCQVDSQVTMMFWYRQQPGQSLTLIATANQGSEATYESGFVIDKFPISRPNLTFSTLTVSNMSPEDSSIYLCSVGGTSGMYFGAGTRLSVL.

In its sample, this clonotype was seen many times. The chain recombines TRBV28 with TRBJ2-1, with no clear D. Germline CDR1 reads MDHEN; CDR2 reads SYDVKM. The CDR3 contains 12 residues. The V and J ends lost 7 bases and 8 bases respectively, with 12 bases between them. CDR3 bases: TGTGCCAGCACTAGGAGTCTATATGAGCAGTTCTTC. This sequence encodes CASTRSLYEQFF.

This clonotype was seen more than once but under ten times. This chain links TRBV9 with TRBJ2-1; 10 nucleotides align to TRBD2. Germline assignment: CDR1 SGDLS and CDR2 YYNGEE. Unmatched junction bases numbered 17, after V lost 4 bases and J lost 7 bases. The CDR3 covers 18 residues. DNA of the CDR3: TGTGCCAGCAGCCCTCCCCCGGGACTAGCGATACGTAATAATGAGCAGTTCTTC. Its translation: CASSPPPGLAIRNNEQFF.

The V and J genes are TRBV6-2 or TRBV6-3 and TRBJ2-7; D is perhaps TRBD2 (6 bases). CDR1 is MNHEY and CDR2 is SVGEGT in the germline V gene. Trimming took off 2 bases at V and 2 bases at J, with 16 bases between the two ends. This CDR3 has 16 amino acids. DNA of the CDR3: TGTGCCAGCAGTTACATGGGCGGGGACGGAACCTACGAGCAGTACTTC. Translated: CASSYMGGDGTYEQYF.

This clonotype occurred a few times. The rearrangement links TRBV2 to TRBJ2-2; D may be TRBD2 (5 bases). V was trimmed by 5 bases and J by 1 base, leaving 23 bases between them. The length of the CDR3 is 19 residues. CDR1 SNHLY and CDR2 FYNNEI come from the germline V gene. CDR3 sequence (DNA): TGTGCCAGCAGTCCTGACCGGGAACCCCAAAGAGAGAACACCGGGGAGCTGTTTTTT. This codes for CASSPDREPQRENTGELFF.

The chain employs TRBV6-5 and TRBJ2-1; D is uncertain. The V end lost 0 bases, the J end lost 0 bases, and 12 bases lay between the germline ends. CDR1 and CDR2 from the germline V gene are MNHEY and SVGAGI. This CDR3 is 17 amino acids long. CDR3 DNA: TGTGCCAGCAGTTACTCGTTCGGAGTGGGCTCCTACAATGAGCAGTTCTTC. Residues: CASSYSFGVGSYNEQFF.

The chain employs TRBV29-1 and TRBJ2-7, with 10 bases fitting TRBD2. The junction had 4 bases not matched to a gene; V was cut back by 4 bases and J by 1 base. Germline values: CDR1 SQVTM, CDR2 ANQGSEA. The CDR3 spans 14 residues. The DNA for the CDR3 is TGCAGCGTTGGCGGGACTAGCGCTTCCTACGAGCAGTACTTC. Translation: CSVGGTSASYEQYF.

The chain is built from TRBV11-3 and TRBJ2-3, with 11 nucleotides matching TRBD1. Germline V CDR1 and CDR2: SGHNT, YENEEA. This CDR3 contains 16 residues. Losses at the gene ends were 4 bases for V and 3 bases for J; bases not matched to a gene: 6. The CDR3 here is CASSSGTGGLTDTQYF. The CDR3 coding sequence is TGTGCCAGCAGCTCCGGGACAGGGGGTTTGACAGATACGCAGTATTTT.

The genes are TRBV29-1 and TRBJ2-7, with unresolved D. Germline-derived CDR1 and CDR2 are SQVTM and ANQGSEA. The CDR3 consists of 12 residues. V lost 5 bases to trimming and J lost 7 bases, with 15 bases between them. CDR3 residues: CSVPPGPDEQYF. The CDR3 DNA is TGCAGCGTTCCTCCCGGTCCGGATGAGCAGTACTTC.

The J gene is TRBJ2-5, the V gene TRBV5-1; unclear D gene. The CDR3 contains 12 residues. Between the trimmed V and J ends, which lost 5 bases and 2 bases, there was a span of 7 bases. Per the germline V gene, CDR1 is SGHRS and CDR2 is YFSETQ. The CDR3 coding sequence is TGCGCCAGCAGTAAGCAGCAAGAGACCCAGTACTTC. The encoded protein is CASSKQQETQYF.

This clonotype has more than one count but fewer than ten. V is TRBV28 and J is TRBJ2-1; 8 bases are a match to TRBD1. The germline gives CDR1 MDHEN, CDR2 SYDVKM. The V segment lost 5 bases and the J segment 4 bases; nucleotides outside the gene matches: 7. This CDR3 is built from 15 residues. The CDR3 is CASSAGGAPYNEQFF. CDR3 sequence (DNA): TGTGCCAGCAGTGCAGGGGGCGCCCCTTACAATGAGCAGTTCTTC.

This clonotype was seen at least ten times. The CDR3: CSARDHSRGAGELFF. The CDR3 region has the DNA TGCAGTGCTAGAGACCATTCACGAGGGGCCGGGGAGCTGTTTTTT. This sequence joins TRBV20-1 and TRBJ2-2; the D gene could be TRBD1 or TRBD2 (5 bases each). Germline lookup yields CDR1 DFQATT and CDR2 SNEGSKA (reference sequence). Between the trimmed V and J ends, which lost 0 bases and 6 bases, there was a span of 14 bases. The CDR3 has 15 residues.

The CDR3: CSVEDQHNTDTQYF. The CDR3 DNA reads TGCAGCGTTGAAGATCAGCACAACACAGATACGCAGTATTTT. The rearrangement uses TRBV29-1 and TRBJ2-3; D uncertain. The V and J ends lost 0 bases and 2 bases respectively, with 9 bases between them. The CDR3 length is 14 residues. Germline assignment: CDR1 SQVTM and CDR2 ANQGSEA.

The chain combines TRBV27 with TRBJ1-5, with 9 bases fitting TRBD1. Germline assignment: CDR1 MNHEY and CDR2 SMNVEV (reference sequence). V trimming: 7 bases; J trimming: 4 bases; junction bases outside the gene matches: 5. The CDR3 has 14 amino acids. The CDR3 sequence is CASKRGQGNQPQHF. The CDR3 DNA is TGTGCCAGCAAACGGGGACAGGGTAATCAGCCCCAGCATTTT.

There are a few counts of this clonotype. The genes are TRBV5-1 and TRBJ2-7; no reliable D call. Trimming removed 4 bases at V and 5 bases at J, with 16 bases between. Germline V CDR1 and CDR2: SGHRS, YFSETQ. The CDR3 runs to 14 residues. CDR3 residues: CASSPSSAGHEQYF. As DNA, the CDR3 is TGCGCCAGCAGCCCGAGCTCCGCCGGGCACGAGCAGTACTTC.

There are a few counts of this clonotype. The chain couples TRBV2 to TRBJ2-7, with a weak D call TRBD1 (6 bases). The length of the CDR3 is 15 residues. Germline-derived CDR1 and CDR2 are SNHLY and FYNNEI. Trimming stripped 6 bases from V and 3 bases from J, with 18 bases between. The DNA for the CDR3 is TGTGCCAGCAGGGAAATACAGGGTTACGTCTACGAGCAGTACTTC. It specifies CASREIQGYVYEQYF.

V and J are TRBV6-4 and TRBJ2-5; 10 nucleotides agree with TRBD1. Losses at the gene ends were 3 bases for V and 11 bases for J; bases not matched to a gene: 15. CDR1 is MRHNA and CDR2 is SNTAGT in the germline V gene. CDR3 size: 16 residues. Written as DNA, the CDR3 is TGTGCCAGCAGTGATCGGCGGACAGGGGGATACAATGAGCAGTACTTC. This sequence encodes CASSDRRTGGYNEQYF.

This clonotype occurred a few times. This chain joins TRBV28 and TRBJ2-5; D remains unclear. The length of the CDR3 is 16 residues. Looked up from germline, CDR1 is MDHEN and CDR2 is SYDVKM. V was shortened by 3 bases and J by 3 bases, with 17 bases between the two germline ends. CDR3 DNA sequence: TGTGCCAGCAGTTTGGGTCAGTCCGGCTCGAAAGAGACCCAGTACTTC. This translates into CASSLGQSGSKETQYF.

The gene calls are TRBV27 and TRBJ1-6, with a weak D call TRBD1 (5 bases). CDR1 and CDR2 (germline): MNHEY, SMNVEV (reference sequence). The CDR3 contains 15 residues. V was shortened by 6 bases and J by 6 bases, with 15 bases between the two germline ends. The CDR3 loop is CASRNARVFNSPLHF. CDR3 DNA sequence: TGTGCCAGCAGGAACGCCAGGGTTTTTAATTCACCCCTCCACTTT.

The chain uses TRBV7-2 and TRBJ2-3, with D possibly being TRBD1 (5 bases). V gave up 1 base and J gave up 8 bases, with 7 bases separating them. This CDR3 is built from 12 residues. Germline loops: CDR1 SGHTA, CDR2 FQGNSA. The CDR3 reads CASSLGQGTQYF. The DNA for the CDR3 is TGTGCCAGCAGCTTAGGGCAGGGTACGCAGTATTTT. Full variable domain (rest looked up from reference TRBV7-2 and TRBJ2-3): GAGVSQSPSNKVTEKGKDVELRCDPISGHTALYWYRQSLGQGLEFLIYFQGNSAPDKSGLPSDRFSAERTGGSVSTLTIQRTQQEDSAVYLCASSLGQGTQYFGPGTRLTVL.

The chain joins TRBV9 to TRBJ2-5; D may correspond to TRBD1 or TRBD2 (5 bases each). This CDR3 comprises 15 residues. CDR1 and CDR2 from the germline V gene are SGDLS and YYNGEE. The V end lost 0 bases, the J end lost 4 bases, and 13 bases lay between the germline ends. CDR3 bases: TGTGCCAGCAGCGTAGGGGGGATGTTAGTAGAGACCCAGTACTTC. Translation: CASSVGGMLVETQYF. The full variable domain, with the rest looked up from reference TRBV9 and TRBJ2-5, is DSGVTQTPKHLITATGQRVTLRCSPRSGDLSVYWYQQSLDQGLQFLIQYYNGEERAKGNILERFSAQQFPDLHSELNLSSLELGDSALYFCASSVGGMLVETQYFGPGTRLLVL.

V and J are TRBV29-1 and TRBJ2-5; D call uncertain. V was shortened by 4 bases and J by 6 bases, with 18 bases between the two germline ends. CDR3 length: 14 amino acids. Germline V gene data show CDR1 as SQVTM and CDR2 as ANQGSEA. CDR3 sequence reads: CSVARLQTQKTQYF. CDR3 bases: TGCAGCGTTGCCCGTCTACAGACACAAAAGACCCAGTACTTC.

The chain recombines TRBV9 with TRBJ2-1; weak D call: TRBD2 (6 bases). Trimming removed 1 base from V and 1 base from J, with 9 bases in between. CDR3 size: 15 residues. Germline-derived CDR1 and CDR2 are SGDLS and YYNGEE. CDR3 DNA sequence: TGTGCCAGCAGCGTAACTAGCCCTTCCTACAATGAGCAGTTCTTC. Its translation: CASSVTSPSYNEQFF.